This T cell receptor beta chain was identified during a study of blood T cell repertoires in COVID-19. Assay: immunoSEQ multiplex PCR; the TCRdb copy retains only in-frame clones and omits some. The sample holds 250,000 or so clones, 84% seen once. CDR1 LGHDT and CDR2 YNNKEL come from the germline V gene (reference sequence). The CDR3 runs to 13 residues. V was trimmed by 1 base and J by 7 bases, leaving 10 bases between them. This clone has a handful of counts. The sequence was collected from a woman in her thirties or forties who had recovered from COVID-19. The sequenced sample consisted of peripheral blood. V is TRBV3-1 (or the pseudogene TRBV3-2) and J is TRBJ1-2; no clear D gene. The CDR3 DNA is TGTGCCAGCAGCCAAGGGCCGGAGCGTGGCTACACCTTC. Protein: CASSQGPERGYTF.